These 7 T cell receptor beta chains were sequenced from one sample in a study of cytomegalovirus exposure and HLA in healthy donors. PCR primers comprised 60 Vbeta and 13 Jbeta primers. TCRdb's table, derived via immunoSEQ multiplex PCR, lists solely in-frame clones and lacks some. Of 73,000 or so clones detected, more than 80% appear once; the ten largest clones hold about 7%. Sample: PBMCs. The receptor set was obtained from a human donor in good health.

The table lists this clone with a count of one. This sequence joins TRBV13 and TRBJ1-3; 7 nucleotides line up with TRBD1. The CDR3 loop spans 15 amino acids. Trimming at V came to 5 bases and at J to 2 bases, leaving 6 bases not matched to a gene. The V gene's germline CDR1 is PRHDT and CDR2 FYEKMQ (reference sequence). In nucleotides, the CDR3 is TGTGCCAGCAGCGAACGACAGGGTACTGGAAACACCATATATTTT. Translated: CASSERQGTGNTIYF.

CDR3 loop: CAWTNFRGLGEKLFF. The DNA for the CDR3 is TGTGCCTGGACCAACTTCAGGGGGCTAGGTGAAAAACTGTTTTTT. This sequence joins TRBV30 and TRBJ1-4; 8 nucleotides align to TRBD1. CDR3 length: 15 amino acids. V shed 4 bases and J 7 bases; nucleotides not matched to a gene: 11. Per germline, CDR1 GTSNPN and CDR2 SVGIG (reference sequence). The full variable domain, rest sourced from reference TRBV30 and TRBJ1-4, is SQTIHQWPATLVQPVGSPLSLECTVEGTSNPNLYWYRQAAGRGLQLLFYSVGIGQISSEVPQNLSASRPQDRQFILSSKKLLLSDSGFYLCAWTNFRGLGEKLFFGSGTQLSVL.

The V gene is TRBV6-1, the J gene TRBJ1-3; 9 nucleotides match TRBD1. With 5 bases clipped from V and 4 bases from J, the junction kept 0 bases outside the gene matches. The CDR3 totals 13 residues. Germline V gene lookup returns CDR1 MNHNS and CDR2 SASEGT. Here the CDR3 DNA reads TGTGCCAGCAGTACAGGGGGCGGAAACACCATATATTTT. Protein sequence: CASSTGGGNTIYF.

The chain employs TRBV19 and TRBJ2-4; 9 nucleotides align to TRBD1. This CDR3 is built from 18 residues. Germline CDR1 is LNHDA and CDR2 is SQIVND (reference sequence). V was clipped by 5 bases and J by 1 base; unmatched bases: 12. CDR3 protein: CASSGGTGLVGAKNIQYF. CDR3 nucleotide sequence: TGTGCCAGTAGTGGCGGGACAGGGTTGGTAGGGGCCAAAAACATTCAGTACTTC. Using reference TRBV19 and TRBJ2-4 for the parts outside the CDR3, the full variable domain is DGGITQSPKYLFRKEGQNVTLSCEQNLNHDAMYWYRQDPGQGLRLIYYSQIVNDFQKGDIAEGYSVSREKKESFPLTVTSAQKNPTAFYLCASSGGTGLVGAKNIQYFGAGTRLSVL.

The V and J genes are TRBV19 and TRBJ2-1, with TRBD1 matching over 9 bases. CDR1 is LNHDA, CDR2 SQIVND, per germline (reference sequence). Trimming took 6 bases from V and 6 from J; bases not matched to a gene: 3. The CDR3 has 13 amino acids. In DNA form, the CDR3 reads TGTGCCAGTAGAAGGGGACAGGGCAATGAGCAGTTCTTC. Amino acid sequence: CASRRGQGNEQFF.

This clone was detected once. The chain is built from TRBV18 and TRBJ1-3; the D gene is possibly TRBD1 (6 bases). Germline CDR1 and CDR2: KGHSH and LQKENI. V lost 1 base and J lost 0, with 10 bases in between. This CDR3 comprises 16 residues. CDR3 sequence: CASSPQSDSSGNTIYF. CDR3 sequence (DNA): TGTGCCAGCTCACCACAATCGGACAGCTCTGGAAACACCATATATTTT. The variable domain in full, completed from reference TRBV18 and TRBJ1-3, reads NAGVMQNPRHLVRRRGQEARLRCSPMKGHSHVYWYRQLPEEGLKFMVYLQKENIIDESGMPKERFSAEFPKEGPSILRIQQVVRGDSAAYFCASSPQSDSSGNTIYFGEGSWLTVV.

The chain is built from TRBV11-2 and TRBJ1-3; tentative D call: TRBD1 (5 bases). Germline CDR1 is SGHAT and CDR2 is FQNNGV. This CDR3 contains 14 residues. V lost 1 base and J 2 bases, leaving 6 bases between the germline ends. CDR3 sequence (DNA): TGTGCCAGCAGCTTAGCAGGGACTGGAAACACCATATATTTT. It codes for CASSLAGTGNTIYF.